This entry lists 26 T cell receptor beta chains sequenced from one sample in a study of OX40 agonist ivuxolimab in advanced cancers. The method was immunoSEQ multiplex PCR; TCRdb's version includes in-frame clones alone and lacks a portion of them. The sample lists tens of thousands of clones, 80% to 90% seen once, with roughly an eighth in the top ten. Here the sequenced sample was CD4+ or CD8+ T cells sorted from blood, taken in a trial of the OX40 agonist ivuxolimab. These receptors all stem from an adult with an advanced solid tumor such as melanoma, head and neck, liver or kidney cancer.

This chain connects TRBV14 to TRBJ2-3, with 7 bases matching TRBD2. Per the germline V gene, CDR1 is SGHDN and CDR2 is FVKESK. The CDR3 runs 15 residues. V was pared by 1 base and J by 2 bases, with 3 bases of the junction left unmatched. The CDR3 DNA reads TGTGCCAGCAGCCAAGCGGGAGGCTCCACAGATACGCAGTATTTT. Protein sequence: CASSQAGGSTDTQYF.

This chain links TRBV23-1 with TRBJ1-1; D is possibly TRBD1 (6 bases). TRBV23-1 is an ORF for which the function is uncertain. Trimming removed 8 bases from V and 0 bases from J, with 13 bases in between. This CDR3 is 14 amino acids long. CDR3 residues: CASFPAGVNTEAFF. The CDR3 bases are TGCGCCAGCTTCCCCGCAGGGGTGAACACTGAAGCTTTCTTT.

This chain links TRBV10-3 with TRBJ2-6; no reliable D call. The CDR3 is made up of 17 amino acids. The V gene lost 3 bases and the J gene lost 2 bases, with 14 bases spanning the gap. Germline V gene lookup returns CDR1 ENHRY and CDR2 SYGVKD. The DNA for the CDR3 is TGTGCCATCAGTGATCGTGAAGAGAGGACTGGGGCCAACGTCCTGACTTTC. Its protein product is CAISDREERTGANVLTF.

The V call is TRBV13, the J call TRBJ2-5; D not certain. The germline gives CDR1 PRHDT, CDR2 FYEKMQ (reference sequence). This CDR3 has 13 amino acids. Trimming cost V 5 bases and J 7 bases, with 14 bases left between them. The CDR3 DNA reads TGTGCCAGCAGCCCCTCACGAACGGGGACCCAGTACTTC. Amino acids: CASSPSRTGTQYF.

As concerns this clone: This CDR3 is missing its conserved last phenylalanine or tryptophan, likely due to a read error. Because the CDR3's place on the DNA is in doubt, the DNA is left out and the CDR3 is given as listed by TCRdb. The gene calls are TRBV6-4 and TRBJ1-4. From germline, CDR1 is MRHNA and CDR2 SNTAGT. Including both end residues, the CDR3 is 14 amino acids long. The CDR3 reads CASSDSLRVGPALS.

The V call is TRBV6-5, the J call TRBJ2-2; 8 nucleotides agree with TRBD2. Trimming took 6 bases from V and 1 from J; bases not matched to a gene: 4. Germline V gene lookup returns CDR1 MNHEY and CDR2 SVGAGI. The length of the CDR3 is 15 residues. The CDR3 here is CASSLRGENTGELFF. The CDR3 DNA is TGTGCCAGCAGCTTGCGGGGGGAGAACACCGGGGAGCTGTTTTTT.

In its sample, this clone was seen a few times. The chain employs TRBV6-4 and TRBJ2-2; maybe TRBD1 (6 bases). The V gene's germline CDR1 is MRHNA and CDR2 SNTAGT. V gave up 4 bases and J gave up 4 bases, with 7 bases separating them. The CDR3 totals 13 residues. CDR3 amino acids: CASSGTATGELFF. DNA for the CDR3: TGTGCCAGCAGTGGGACAGCCACCGGGGAGCTGTTTTTT.

Only a few counts were recorded for this clone. The chain is built from TRBV29-1 and TRBJ1-1; D is possibly TRBD1 (5 bases). The CDR3 loop spans 10 amino acids. V was trimmed by 3 bases and J by 6 bases, leaving 5 bases between them. Germline V lookup: CDR1 SQVTM, CDR2 ANQGSEA. In DNA form, the CDR3 reads TGCAGCGTTGAGGGGCCTGAAGCTTTCTTT. Residues: CSVEGPEAFF.

This chain uses TRBV9 with TRBJ2-3; TRBD1 is a possible D gene (6 bases). The CDR3 spans 14 residues. CDR1 is SGDLS and CDR2 is YYNGEE in the germline V gene. The germline V and J ends were trimmed by 3 bases and 7 bases, with 15 bases remaining between them. The CDR3 is CASSGGGSSNTQYF. In DNA form, the CDR3 reads TGTGCCAGCAGCGGTGGGGGCAGCAGTAATACGCAGTATTTT.

The gene calls are TRBV5-5 and TRBJ2-4, with a tentative D call TRBD1 (6 bases). Germline lookup yields CDR1 SGHKS and CDR2 YYEKEE (reference sequence). Trimming shortened V by 4 bases and J by 3 bases, and 11 bases separated the two germline ends. The CDR3 length is 14 residues. The DNA of the CDR3 is TGTGCCAGCAGCCGGACAGTCAGCAAAAACATTCAGTACTTC. It is translated as CASSRTVSKNIQYF.

The chain couples TRBV4-2 to TRBJ2-7; TRBD1 matches 7 bases. Germline V gives CDR1 LGHNA, CDR2 YNFKEQ. The CDR3 has 13 amino acids. V trimming: 4 bases; J trimming: 7 bases; junction bases outside the gene matches: 7. The chain's CDR3 is CASSPTGSREQYF. The CDR3 coding sequence is TGTGCCAGCAGCCCGACAGGGTCTCGGGAGCAGTACTTC.

The CDR3 spells CATKWGAEAFF. CDR3 nucleotides: TGTGCCACTAAATGGGGGGCTGAAGCTTTCTTT. This chain joins TRBV27 and TRBJ1-1; D possibly corresponds to TRBD1 (5 bases). V was shortened by 10 bases and J by 6 bases, with 12 bases between the two germline ends. Germline V CDR1 and CDR2: MNHEY, SMNVEV (reference sequence). The CDR3 consists of 11 residues.

Written as DNA, the CDR3 is TGTGCCAGCAGCTCGACATTCGGCTATGGCTACACCTTC. This gives the protein CASSSTFGYGYTF. The rearrangement uses TRBV5-6 and TRBJ1-2, with D unresolved. The CDR3 length is 13 residues. Germline lookup yields CDR1 SGHDT and CDR2 YYEEEE. Trimming took 3 bases from V and 4 from J, leaving 10 bases between them.

This chain connects TRBV4-3 to TRBJ1-2; D remains ambiguous. The CDR3 loop spans 15 amino acids. Germline V CDR1 and CDR2: LGHNA, YSLEER. V lost 1 base and J 7 bases, leaving 16 bases between the germline ends. DNA for the CDR3: TGCGCCAGCAGCCAAGTTATTTTTAAGGGCGGTGGCTACACCTTC. Its translation is CASSQVIFKGGGYTF.

The chain links TRBV5-6 to TRBJ1-1; D is uncertain. The CDR3 consists of 13 residues. The germline gives CDR1 SGHDT, CDR2 YYEEEE. Trimming took off 6 bases at V and 1 base at J, with 10 bases between the two ends. The CDR3 nucleotides are TGTGCCAGCACCCGCGAAGAGAACACTGAAGCTTTCTTT. Translation gives CASTREENTEAFF.

The rearrangement links TRBV29-1 to TRBJ2-3, with 11 bases lining up with TRBD2. V gave up 6 bases and J gave up 6 bases; unmatched junction bases: 5. This CDR3 is 13 amino acids long. The germline V gene encodes CDR1 SQVTM and CDR2 ANQGSEA. In DNA form, the CDR3 reads TGCAGCGTCCGACTAGCGGGGTTGGATACGCAGTATTTT. Its translation is CSVRLAGLDTQYF.

This chain links TRBV4-2 with TRBJ2-1; a weak D match, TRBD1 (5 bases). Trimming took 0 bases from V and 2 from J, leaving 8 bases between them. Germline V lookup: CDR1 LGHNA, CDR2 YNFKEQ. This CDR3 is built from 15 residues. The CDR3 DNA is TGTGCCAGCAGCCAAGACAGGGCCCCCTACAATGAGCAGTTCTTC. It encodes CASSQDRAPYNEQFF.

V and J are TRBV27 and TRBJ2-1, with 9 bases that match TRBD1. This CDR3 comprises 14 residues. Germline V CDR1 and CDR2: MNHEY, SMNVEV (reference sequence). V dropped 10 bases and J dropped 9; count of bases not matched to a gene: 13. Written as DNA, the CDR3 is TGTGCCACAACCTCCGGGACAGGGACGGCTGAGCAGTTCTTC. Translating gives CATTSGTGTAEQFF.

The chain carries TRBV10-3 and TRBJ2-7; 7 bases align to TRBD2. From germline, CDR1 is ENHRY and CDR2 SYGVKD. CDR3 length: 13 amino acids. After removal of 3 bases from V and 5 bases from J, the junction contained 4 bases not matched to a gene. This chain's CDR3 is CAISEGRGDEQYV. DNA of the CDR3: TGTGCCATCAGTGAAGGGAGGGGCGACGAGCAGTACGTC.

The genes are TRBV10-3 and TRBJ2-1, with 11 nucleotides matching TRBD2. The CDR3 sequence is 16 residues long. The ends lost 6 bases at V and 8 bases at J; junction bases unmatched: 12. CDR1 is ENHRY, CDR2 SYGVKD, per germline. Written as DNA, the CDR3 is TGTGCCATCAGCCCTACCGGGACTAGCGGATTCGATGAGCAGTTCTTC. As protein: CAISPTGTSGFDEQFF.

V usage is TRBV10-3 and J usage is TRBJ1-1; 10 nucleotides agree with TRBD1. Germline V gives CDR1 ENHRY, CDR2 SYGVKD. Trimming cost V 4 bases and J 0 bases; bases outside gene matches: 8. The CDR3 covers 17 residues. For the CDR3, the DNA is TGTGCCATCAGTGGGGGACAGGGGACGAATTTGAACACTGAAGCTTTCTTT. Translated: CAISGGQGTNLNTEAFF.

V gene TRBV5-8 combines with J gene TRBJ2-5, with D perhaps TRBD1 or TRBD2 (5 bases each). This CDR3 has 14 amino acids. CDR1 is SGHTS and CDR2 is YDEGEE in the germline V gene. Trimming removed 4 bases from V and 5 bases from J, with 15 bases in between. CDR3 region: CASSPLGVMETQYF. As DNA, the CDR3 is TGTGCCAGCAGCCCACTGGGGGTTATGGAGACCCAGTACTTC.

This clone was detected a few times. Other nucleotide sequences in the sample specify the same CDR3. The V gene is TRBV4-1, the J gene TRBJ2-2, with D hard to call. V lost 6 bases and J 6 bases, leaving 5 bases between the germline ends. Germline values: CDR1 MGHRA, CDR2 YSYEKL. There are 11 residues in the CDR3. The CDR3 DNA follows: TGCGCCAGCAGTAGGGCCGGGGAGCTGTTTTTT. This encodes CASSRAGELFF.

The chain recombines TRBV7-9 with TRBJ2-2; 13 nucleotides agree with TRBD2. CDR3 size: 17 residues. V lost 5 bases, J lost 4 bases, and 7 bases stayed unmatched. Germline CDR1 reads SEHNR; CDR2 reads FQNEAQ (reference sequence). The CDR3 region is CASSPRGTSGITGELFF. CDR3 bases: TGTGCCAGCAGCCCGCGCGGGACTAGCGGGATCACCGGGGAGCTGTTTTTT.

About this clone: A junction end diverges from the germline sequence, so it may reflect a read error. This chain uses TRBV7-9 with TRBJ2-1; 7 bases line up with TRBD2. The CDR3 extends over 14 amino acids. Germline CDR1 reads SEHNR; CDR2 reads FQNEAQ (reference sequence). The CDR3 bases are TGTGCCAGCAGCCTAGCGGAGTCCTACAATGAGCAGTTCTTC. Translated: CASSLAESYNEQFF.

V gene TRBV21-1 combines with J gene TRBJ1-2. TRBV21-1 is a listed pseudogene. The CDR3 spans 12 residues. In DNA, the CDR3 is TGTGCCAGCAGAGGTCCGGTTGGAGGCTACACCTTC. Protein: CASRGPVGGYTF.